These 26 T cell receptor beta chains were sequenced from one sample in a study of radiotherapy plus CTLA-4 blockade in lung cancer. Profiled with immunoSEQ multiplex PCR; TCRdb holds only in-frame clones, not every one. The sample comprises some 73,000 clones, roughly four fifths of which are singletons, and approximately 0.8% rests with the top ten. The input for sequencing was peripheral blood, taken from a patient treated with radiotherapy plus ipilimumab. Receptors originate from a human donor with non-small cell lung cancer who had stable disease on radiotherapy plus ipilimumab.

The CDR3 here is CASSFRRGSYEQYF. The CDR3 DNA is TGTGCCAGTAGTTTCAGGAGGGGCTCCTACGAGCAGTACTTC. The chain uses TRBV19 and TRBJ2-7, with a weak D call TRBD2 (6 bases). The CDR3 runs to 14 residues. CDR1 is LNHDA, CDR2 SQIVND, per germline (reference sequence). Trimming removed 5 bases at V and 0 bases at J, with 11 bases between.

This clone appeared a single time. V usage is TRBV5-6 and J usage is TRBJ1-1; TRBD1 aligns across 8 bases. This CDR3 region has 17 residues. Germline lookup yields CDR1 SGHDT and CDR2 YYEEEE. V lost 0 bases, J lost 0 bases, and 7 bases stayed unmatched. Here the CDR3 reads CASSLGDRSRLNTEAFF. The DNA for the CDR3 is TGTGCCAGCAGCTTGGGGGACAGGTCGCGTTTGAACACTGAAGCTTTCTTT.

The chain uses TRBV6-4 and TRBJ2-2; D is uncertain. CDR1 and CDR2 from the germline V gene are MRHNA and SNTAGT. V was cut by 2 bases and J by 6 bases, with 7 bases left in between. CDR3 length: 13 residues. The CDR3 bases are TGTGCCAGCAGTGACACGGTAGCCGGGGAGCTGTTTTTT. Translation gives CASSDTVAGELFF.

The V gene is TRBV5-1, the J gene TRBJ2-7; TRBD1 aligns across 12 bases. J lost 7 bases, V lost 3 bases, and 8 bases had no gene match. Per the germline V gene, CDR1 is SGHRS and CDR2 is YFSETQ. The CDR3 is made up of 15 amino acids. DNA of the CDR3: TGCGCCAGCAGCTCGTTGGGACAGGGGGCGGGAGAGCAGTACTTC. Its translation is CASSSLGQGAGEQYF.

Written as DNA, the CDR3 is TGTGCCAGCAGCTTTGGCAGGGGGAGGAGTAATGAAAAACTGTTTTTT. The encoded protein is CASSFGRGRSNEKLFF. This chain connects TRBV7-2 to TRBJ1-4, with TRBD1 matching over 7 bases. Germline V gene data show CDR1 as SGHTA and CDR2 as FQGNSA. The ends lost 3 bases at V and 4 bases at J; junction bases unmatched: 8. The CDR3 consists of 16 residues.

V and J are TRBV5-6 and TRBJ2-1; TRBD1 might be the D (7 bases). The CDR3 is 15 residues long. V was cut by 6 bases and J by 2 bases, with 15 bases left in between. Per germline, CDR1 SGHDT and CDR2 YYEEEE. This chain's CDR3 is CASNWGRGAYNEQFF. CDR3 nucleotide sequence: TGTGCCAGCAACTGGGGCAGGGGGGCCTACAATGAGCAGTTCTTC.

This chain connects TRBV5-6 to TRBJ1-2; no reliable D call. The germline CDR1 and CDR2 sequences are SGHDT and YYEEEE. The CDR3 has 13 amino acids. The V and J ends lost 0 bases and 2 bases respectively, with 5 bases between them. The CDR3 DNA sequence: TGTGCCAGCAGCTTGGAGCCGAACTATGGCTACACCTTC. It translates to CASSLEPNYGYTF.

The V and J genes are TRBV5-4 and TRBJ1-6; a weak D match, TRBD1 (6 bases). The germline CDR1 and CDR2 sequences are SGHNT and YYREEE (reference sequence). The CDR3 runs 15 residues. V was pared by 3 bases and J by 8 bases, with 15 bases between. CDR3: CASSSKDRYDSPLHF. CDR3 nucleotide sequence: TGTGCCAGCAGCTCTAAGGACAGATACGATTCACCCCTCCACTTT.

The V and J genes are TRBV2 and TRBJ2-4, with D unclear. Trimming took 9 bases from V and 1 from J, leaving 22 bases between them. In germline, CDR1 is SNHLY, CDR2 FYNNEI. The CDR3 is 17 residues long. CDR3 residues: CASRSRTQVVAKNIQYF. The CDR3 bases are TGTGCCAGTAGATCCAGGACCCAGGTGGTGGCCAAAAACATTCAGTACTTC.

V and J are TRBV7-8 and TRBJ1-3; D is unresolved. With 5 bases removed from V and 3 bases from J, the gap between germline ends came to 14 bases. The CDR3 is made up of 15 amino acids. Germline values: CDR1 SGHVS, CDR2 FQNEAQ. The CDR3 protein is CASSPTHAGGNTIYF. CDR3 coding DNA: TGTGCCAGCAGCCCCACCCACGCCGGTGGAAACACCATATATTTT.

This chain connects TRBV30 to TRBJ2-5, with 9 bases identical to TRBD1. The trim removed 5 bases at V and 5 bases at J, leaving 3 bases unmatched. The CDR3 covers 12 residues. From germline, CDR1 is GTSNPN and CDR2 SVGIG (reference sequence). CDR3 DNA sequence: TGTGCCTGGGGGACAGGGTTGGAGACCCAGTACTTC. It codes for CAWGTGLETQYF. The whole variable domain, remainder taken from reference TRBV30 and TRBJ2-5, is SQTIHQWPATLVQPVGSPLSLECTVEGTSNPNLYWYRQAAGRGLQLLFYSVGIGQISSEVPQNLSASRPQDRQFILSSKKLLLSDSGFYLCAWGTGLETQYFGPGTRLLVL.

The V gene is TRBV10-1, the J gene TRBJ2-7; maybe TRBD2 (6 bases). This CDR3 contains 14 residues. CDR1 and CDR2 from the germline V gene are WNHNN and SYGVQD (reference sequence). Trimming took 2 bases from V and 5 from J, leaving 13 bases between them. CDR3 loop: CASSEGGISDEQYF. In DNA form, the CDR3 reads TGCGCCAGCAGTGAGGGAGGGATTAGTGACGAGCAGTACTTC.

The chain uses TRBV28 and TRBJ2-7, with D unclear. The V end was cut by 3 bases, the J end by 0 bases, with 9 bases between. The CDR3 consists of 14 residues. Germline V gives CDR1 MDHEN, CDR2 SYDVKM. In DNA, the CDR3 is TGTGCCAGCAGTTTGTCACACCACTCCTACGAGCAGTACTTC. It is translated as CASSLSHHSYEQYF.

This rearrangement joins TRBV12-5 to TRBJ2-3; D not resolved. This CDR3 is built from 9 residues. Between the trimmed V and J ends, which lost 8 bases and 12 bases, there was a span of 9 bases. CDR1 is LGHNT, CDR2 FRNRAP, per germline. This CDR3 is CASSVRQYF. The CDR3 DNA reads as TGTGCTAGTAGCGTCAGACAGTATTTT.

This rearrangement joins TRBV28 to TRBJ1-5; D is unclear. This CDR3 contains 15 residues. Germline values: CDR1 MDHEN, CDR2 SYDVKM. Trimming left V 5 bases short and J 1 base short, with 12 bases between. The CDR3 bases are TGTGCCAGCAGTCCCCAGAGCGGGAGCAATCAGCCCCAGCATTTT. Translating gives CASSPQSGSNQPQHF.

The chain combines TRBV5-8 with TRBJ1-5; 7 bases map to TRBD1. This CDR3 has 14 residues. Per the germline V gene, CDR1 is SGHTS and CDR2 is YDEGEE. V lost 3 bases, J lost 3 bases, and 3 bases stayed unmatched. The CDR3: CASSSGTVNQPQHF. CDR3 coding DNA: TGTGCCAGCAGCTCCGGGACAGTCAATCAGCCCCAGCATTTT.

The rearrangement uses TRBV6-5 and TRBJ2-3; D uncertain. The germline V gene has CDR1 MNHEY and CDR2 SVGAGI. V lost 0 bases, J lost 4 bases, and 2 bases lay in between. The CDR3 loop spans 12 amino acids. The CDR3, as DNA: TGTGCCAGCAGTTACTCATCAGATACGCAGTATTTT. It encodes CASSYSSDTQYF.

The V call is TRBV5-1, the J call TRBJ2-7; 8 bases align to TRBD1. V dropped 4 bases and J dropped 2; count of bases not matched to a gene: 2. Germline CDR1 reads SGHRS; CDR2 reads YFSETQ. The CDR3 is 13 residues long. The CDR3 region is CASSTTGAYEQYF. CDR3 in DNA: TGCGCCAGCAGCACGACAGGGGCCTACGAGCAGTACTTC.

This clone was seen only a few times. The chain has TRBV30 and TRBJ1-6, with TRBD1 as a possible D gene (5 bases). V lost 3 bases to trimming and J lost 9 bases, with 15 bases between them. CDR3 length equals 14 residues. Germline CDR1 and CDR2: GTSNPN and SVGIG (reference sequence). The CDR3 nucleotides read TGTGCCTGGAGATATGGCAGGGAAAGTTCACCCCTCCACTTT. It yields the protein CAWRYGRESSPLHF.

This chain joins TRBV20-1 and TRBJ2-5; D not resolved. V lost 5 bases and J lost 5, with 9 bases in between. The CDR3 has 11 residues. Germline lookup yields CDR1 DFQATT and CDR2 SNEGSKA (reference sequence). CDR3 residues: CSAVGVETQYF. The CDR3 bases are TGCAGTGCTGTCGGTGTGGAGACCCAGTACTTC.

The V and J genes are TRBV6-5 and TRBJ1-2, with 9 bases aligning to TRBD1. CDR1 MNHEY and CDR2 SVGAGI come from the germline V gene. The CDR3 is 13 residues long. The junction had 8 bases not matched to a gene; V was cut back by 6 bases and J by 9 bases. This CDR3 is CASSRGTGNSYTF. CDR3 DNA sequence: TGTGCCAGCAGCCGGGGGACAGGGAATAGCTACACCTTC.

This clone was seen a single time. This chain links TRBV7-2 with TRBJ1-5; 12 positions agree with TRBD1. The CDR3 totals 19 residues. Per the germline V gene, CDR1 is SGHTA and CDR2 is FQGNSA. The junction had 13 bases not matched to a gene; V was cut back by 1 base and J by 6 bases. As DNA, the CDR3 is TGTGCCAGCAGCTTAGTTGGGACAGGGGGCGCAGGTCAAAGTCAGCCCCAGCATTTT. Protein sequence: CASSLVGTGGAGQSQPQHF.

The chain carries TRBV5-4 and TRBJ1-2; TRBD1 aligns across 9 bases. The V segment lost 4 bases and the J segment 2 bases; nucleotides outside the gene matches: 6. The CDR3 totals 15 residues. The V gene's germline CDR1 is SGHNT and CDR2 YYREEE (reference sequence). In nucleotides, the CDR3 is TGTGCCAGCAGCCCCGGGACAGGGAAGAACTATGGCTACACCTTC. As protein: CASSPGTGKNYGYTF.

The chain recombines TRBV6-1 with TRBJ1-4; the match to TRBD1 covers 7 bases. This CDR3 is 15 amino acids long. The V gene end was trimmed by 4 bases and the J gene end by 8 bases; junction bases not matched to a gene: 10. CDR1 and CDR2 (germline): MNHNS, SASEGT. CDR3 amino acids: CASSAQGGGWEKLFF. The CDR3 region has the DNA TGTGCCAGCAGTGCCCAGGGGGGAGGTTGGGAAAAACTGTTTTTT.

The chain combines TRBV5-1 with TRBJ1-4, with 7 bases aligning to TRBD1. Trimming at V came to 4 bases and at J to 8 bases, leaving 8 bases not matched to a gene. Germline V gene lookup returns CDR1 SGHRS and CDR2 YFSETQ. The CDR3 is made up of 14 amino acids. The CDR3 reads CASSQTGWEEKLFF. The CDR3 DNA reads TGCGCCAGCAGCCAGACAGGGTGGGAAGAAAAACTGTTTTTT.

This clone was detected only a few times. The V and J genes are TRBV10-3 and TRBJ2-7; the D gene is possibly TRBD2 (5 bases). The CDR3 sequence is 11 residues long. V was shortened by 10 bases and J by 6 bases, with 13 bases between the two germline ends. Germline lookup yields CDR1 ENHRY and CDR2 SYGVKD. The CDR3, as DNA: TGTGCCACCCTTTTCGAGGGCGAGCAGTACTTC. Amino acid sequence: CATLFEGEQYF.